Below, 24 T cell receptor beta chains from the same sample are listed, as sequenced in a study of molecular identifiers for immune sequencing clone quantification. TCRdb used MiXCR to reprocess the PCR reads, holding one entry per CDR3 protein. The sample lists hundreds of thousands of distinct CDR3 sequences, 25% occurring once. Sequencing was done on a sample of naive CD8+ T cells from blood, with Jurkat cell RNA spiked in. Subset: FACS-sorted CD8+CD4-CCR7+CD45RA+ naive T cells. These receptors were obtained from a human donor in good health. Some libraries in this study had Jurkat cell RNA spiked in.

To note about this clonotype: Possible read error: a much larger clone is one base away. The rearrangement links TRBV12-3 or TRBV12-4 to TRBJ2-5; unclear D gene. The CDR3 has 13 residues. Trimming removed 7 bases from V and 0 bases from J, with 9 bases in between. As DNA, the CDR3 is TGTGCCAGCACCTCCCAGCACCAAGAGACCCAGTACTTC. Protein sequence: CASTSQHQETQYF.

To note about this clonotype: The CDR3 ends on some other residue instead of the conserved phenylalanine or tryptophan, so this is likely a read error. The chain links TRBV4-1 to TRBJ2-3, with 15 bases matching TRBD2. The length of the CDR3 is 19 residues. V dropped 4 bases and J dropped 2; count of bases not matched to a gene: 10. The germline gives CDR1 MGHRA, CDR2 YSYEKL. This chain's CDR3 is CASSPRTSGGAGPTDTQYY. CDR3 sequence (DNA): TGCGCCAGCAGCCCCAGGACTAGCGGGGGGGCCGGGCCCACAGATACGCAGTATTAT.

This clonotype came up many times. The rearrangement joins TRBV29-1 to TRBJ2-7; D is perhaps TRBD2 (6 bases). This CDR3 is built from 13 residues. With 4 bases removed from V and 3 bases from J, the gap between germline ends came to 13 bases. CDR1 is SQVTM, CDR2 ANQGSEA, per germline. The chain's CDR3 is CSVAGTQGYEQYF. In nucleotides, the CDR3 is TGCAGCGTTGCGGGGACTCAAGGCTACGAGCAGTACTTC.

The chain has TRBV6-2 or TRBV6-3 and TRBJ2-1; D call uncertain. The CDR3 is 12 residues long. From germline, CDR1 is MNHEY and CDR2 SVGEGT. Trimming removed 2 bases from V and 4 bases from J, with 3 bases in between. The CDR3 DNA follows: TGTGCCAGCAGTTACGAGTACAATGAGCAGTTCTTC. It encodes CASSYEYNEQFF.

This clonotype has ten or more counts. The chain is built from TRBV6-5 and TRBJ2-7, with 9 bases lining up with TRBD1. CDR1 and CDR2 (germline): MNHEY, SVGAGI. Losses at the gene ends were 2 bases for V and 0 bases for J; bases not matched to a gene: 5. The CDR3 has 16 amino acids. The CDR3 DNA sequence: TGTGCCAGCAGTTACCGGACAGGGGCGAGCTCCTACGAGCAGTACTTC. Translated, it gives CASSYRTGASSYEQYF.

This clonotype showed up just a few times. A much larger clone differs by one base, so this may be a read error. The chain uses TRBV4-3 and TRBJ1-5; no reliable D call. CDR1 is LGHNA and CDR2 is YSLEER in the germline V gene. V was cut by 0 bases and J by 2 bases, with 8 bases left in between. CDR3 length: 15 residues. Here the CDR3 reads CASSQDLQRNQPQHF. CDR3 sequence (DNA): TGCGCCAGCAGCCAAGATTTACAGCGCAATCAGCCCCAGCATTTT.

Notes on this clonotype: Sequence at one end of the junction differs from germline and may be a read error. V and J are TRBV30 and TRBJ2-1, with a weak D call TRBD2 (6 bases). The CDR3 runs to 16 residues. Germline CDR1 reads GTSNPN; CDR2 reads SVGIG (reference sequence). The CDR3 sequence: CAWSYGTREVYDEQLF. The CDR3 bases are TGTGCCTGGAGCTACGGAACGAGGGAGGTTTATGATGAGCAGCTCTTC.

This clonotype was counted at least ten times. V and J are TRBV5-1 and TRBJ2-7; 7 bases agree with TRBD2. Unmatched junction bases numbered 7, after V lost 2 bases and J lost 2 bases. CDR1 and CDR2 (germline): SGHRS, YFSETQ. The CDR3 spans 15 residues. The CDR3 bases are TGCGCCAGCAGCTTCGCGGGGGTCCCTACCTACGAGCAGTACTTC. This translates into CASSFAGVPTYEQYF.

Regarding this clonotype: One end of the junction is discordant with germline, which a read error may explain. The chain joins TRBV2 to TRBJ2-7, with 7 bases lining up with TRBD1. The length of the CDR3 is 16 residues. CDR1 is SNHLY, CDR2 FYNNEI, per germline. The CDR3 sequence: CAGRFNPDRSSYEQYF. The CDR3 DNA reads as TGTGCCGGCAGGTTCAATCCGGACAGGTCCTCCTACGAGCAGTACTTC.

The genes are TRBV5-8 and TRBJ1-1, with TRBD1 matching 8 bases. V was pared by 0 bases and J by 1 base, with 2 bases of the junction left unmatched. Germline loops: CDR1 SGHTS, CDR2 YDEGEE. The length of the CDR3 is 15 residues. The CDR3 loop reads CASSLGRGRNTEAFF. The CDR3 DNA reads TGTGCCAGCAGCTTGGGCAGGGGGCGGAACACTGAAGCTTTCTTT. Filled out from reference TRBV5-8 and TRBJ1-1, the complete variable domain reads EAGVTQSPTHLIKTRGQQATLRCSPISGHTSVYWYQQALGLGLQFLLWYDEGEERNRGNFPPRFSGRQFPNYSSELNVNALELEDSALYLCASSLGRGRNTEAFFGQGTRLTVV.

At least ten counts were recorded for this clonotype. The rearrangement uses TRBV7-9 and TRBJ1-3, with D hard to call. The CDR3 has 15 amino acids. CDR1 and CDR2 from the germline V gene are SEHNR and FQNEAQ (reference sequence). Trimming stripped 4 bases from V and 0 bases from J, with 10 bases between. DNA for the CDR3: TGTGCCAGCAGCTCCCCCCTGGGCTCTGGAAACACCATATATTTT. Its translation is CASSSPLGSGNTIYF. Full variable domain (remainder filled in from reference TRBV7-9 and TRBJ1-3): DTGVSQNPRHKITKRGQNVTFRCDPISEHNRLYWYRQTLGQGPEFLTYFQNEAQLEKSRLLSDRFSAERPKGSFSTLEIQRTEQGDSAMYLCASSSPLGSGNTIYFGEGSWLTVV.

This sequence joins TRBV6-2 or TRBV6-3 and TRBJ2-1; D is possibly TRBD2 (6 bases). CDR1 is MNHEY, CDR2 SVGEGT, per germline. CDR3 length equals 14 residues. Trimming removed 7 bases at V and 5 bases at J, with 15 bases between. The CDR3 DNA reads TGTGCCAGCACCACGACTAGTCTCCACAATGAGCAGTTCTTC. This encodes CASTTTSLHNEQFF.

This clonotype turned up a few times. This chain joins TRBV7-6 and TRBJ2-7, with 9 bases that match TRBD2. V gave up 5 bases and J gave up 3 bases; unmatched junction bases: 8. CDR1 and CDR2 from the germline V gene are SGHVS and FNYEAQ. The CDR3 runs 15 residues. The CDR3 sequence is CASSKMPSGNYEQYF. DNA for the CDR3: TGTGCCAGCAGCAAAATGCCTAGCGGGAACTACGAGCAGTACTTC.

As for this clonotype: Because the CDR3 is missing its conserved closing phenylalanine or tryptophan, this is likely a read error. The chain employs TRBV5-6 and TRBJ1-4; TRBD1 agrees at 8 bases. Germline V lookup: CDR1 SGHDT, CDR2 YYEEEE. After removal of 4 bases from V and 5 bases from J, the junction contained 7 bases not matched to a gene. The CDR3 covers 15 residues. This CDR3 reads CASSTRTGRNEKLFS. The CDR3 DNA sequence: TGTGCCAGCAGCACCCGGACAGGGAGGAATGAAAAACTGTTTTCT.

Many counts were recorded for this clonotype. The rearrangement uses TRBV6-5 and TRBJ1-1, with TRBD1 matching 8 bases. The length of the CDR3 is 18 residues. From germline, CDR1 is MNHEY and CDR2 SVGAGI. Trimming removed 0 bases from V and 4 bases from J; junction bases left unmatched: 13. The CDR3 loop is CASSYSLDRAFLGTEAFF. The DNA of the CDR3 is TGTGCCAGCAGTTACTCGCTGGACAGGGCTTTCTTGGGCACTGAAGCTTTCTTT.

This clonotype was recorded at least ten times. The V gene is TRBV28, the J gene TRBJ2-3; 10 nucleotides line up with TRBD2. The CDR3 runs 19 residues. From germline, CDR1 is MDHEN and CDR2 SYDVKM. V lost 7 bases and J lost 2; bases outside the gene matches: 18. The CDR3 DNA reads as TGTGCCAGCACCCCAGCGGCCGAGACTAGCGGGTTCCTCACAGATACGCAGTATTTT. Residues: CASTPAAETSGFLTDTQYF. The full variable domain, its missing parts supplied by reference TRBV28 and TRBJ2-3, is DVKVTQSSRYLVKRTGEKVFLECVQDMDHENMFWYRQDPGLGLRLIYFSYDVKMKEKGDIPEGYSVSREKKERFSLILESASTNQTSMYLCASTPAAETSGFLTDTQYFGPGTRLTVL.

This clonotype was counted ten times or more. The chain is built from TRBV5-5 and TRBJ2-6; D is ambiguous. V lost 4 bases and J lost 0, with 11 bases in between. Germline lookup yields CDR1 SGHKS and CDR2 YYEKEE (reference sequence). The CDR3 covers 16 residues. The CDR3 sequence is CASSLGWPSGANVLTF. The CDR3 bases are TGTGCCAGCAGCCTAGGCTGGCCCTCTGGGGCCAACGTCCTGACTTTC.

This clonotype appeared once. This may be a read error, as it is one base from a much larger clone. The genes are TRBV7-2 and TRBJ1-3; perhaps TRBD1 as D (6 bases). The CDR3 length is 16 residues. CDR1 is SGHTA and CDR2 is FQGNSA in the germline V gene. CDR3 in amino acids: CARSLKGVVSGNTIYF. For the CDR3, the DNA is TGTGCCCGCAGCTTAAAGGGGGTGGTGTCTGGAAACACCATATATTTT. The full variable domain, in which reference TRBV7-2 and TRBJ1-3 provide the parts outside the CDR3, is GAGVSQSPSNKVTEKGKDVELRCDPISGHTALYWYRQSLGQGLEFLIYFQGNSAPDKSGLPSDRFSAERTGGSVSTLTIQRTQQEDSAVYLCARSLKGVVSGNTIYFGEGSWLTVV.

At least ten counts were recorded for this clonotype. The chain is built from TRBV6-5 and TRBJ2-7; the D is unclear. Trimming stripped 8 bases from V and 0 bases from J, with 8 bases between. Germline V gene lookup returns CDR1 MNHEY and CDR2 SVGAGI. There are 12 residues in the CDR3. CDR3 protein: CASGPSSYEQYF. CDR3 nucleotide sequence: TGTGCCAGCGGGCCGAGCTCCTACGAGCAGTACTTC.

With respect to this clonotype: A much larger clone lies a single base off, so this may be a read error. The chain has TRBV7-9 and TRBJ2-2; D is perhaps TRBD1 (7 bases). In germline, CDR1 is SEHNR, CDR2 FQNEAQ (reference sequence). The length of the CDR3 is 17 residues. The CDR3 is CASSLGMDRTNTGGLFF. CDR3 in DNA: TGTGCCAGCAGCTTAGGGATGGACAGGACGAACACCGGGGGGCTGTTTTTT.

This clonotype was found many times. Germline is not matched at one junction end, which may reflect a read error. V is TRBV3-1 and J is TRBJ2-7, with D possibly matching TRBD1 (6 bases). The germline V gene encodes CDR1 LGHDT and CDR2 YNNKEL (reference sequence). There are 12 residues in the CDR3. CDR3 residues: CASSLPLGTPQF. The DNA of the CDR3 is TGTGCCAGCAGCCTTCCATTGGGGACACCCCAATTC.

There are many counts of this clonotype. The CDR3 is CASSSPGSEKLFF. The CDR3 region has the DNA TGTGCCAGCAGTTCCCCGGGTAGCGAAAAACTGTTTTTT. The genes are TRBV28 and TRBJ1-4; D is ambiguous. The V gene lost 4 bases and the J gene lost 8 bases, with 11 bases spanning the gap. This CDR3 has 13 amino acids. The germline CDR1 and CDR2 sequences are MDHEN and SYDVKM. The full variable domain, completed using reference TRBV28 and TRBJ1-4, is DVKVTQSSRYLVKRTGEKVFLECVQDMDHENMFWYRQDPGLGLRLIYFSYDVKMKEKGDIPEGYSVSREKKERFSLILESASTNQTSMYLCASSSPGSEKLFFGSGTQLSVL.

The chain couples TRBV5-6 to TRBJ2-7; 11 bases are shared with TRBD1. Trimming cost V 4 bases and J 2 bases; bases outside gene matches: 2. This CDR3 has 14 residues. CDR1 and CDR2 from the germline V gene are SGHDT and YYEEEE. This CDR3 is CASSGDRGTYEQYF. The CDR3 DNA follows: TGTGCCAGCAGCGGGGACAGGGGGACCTACGAGCAGTACTTC.

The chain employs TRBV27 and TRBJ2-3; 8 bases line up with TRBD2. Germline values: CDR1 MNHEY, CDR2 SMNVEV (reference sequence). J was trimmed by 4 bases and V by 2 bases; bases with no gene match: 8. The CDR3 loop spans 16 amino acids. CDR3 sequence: CASSLPLSGGADTQYF. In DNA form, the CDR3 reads TGTGCCAGCAGTTTACCCCTTTCGGGAGGGGCAGATACGCAGTATTTT.